The 10 T cell receptor beta chains below all came from one sample that was sequenced in a study of cytomegalovirus exposure and HLA in healthy donors. In the PCR, 60 Vbeta and 13 Jbeta primers were used. The data were produced by immunoSEQ multiplex PCR, yet TCRdb's version contains in-frame clones alone and is incomplete. The data contain tens of thousands of clones, around 78% of them singletons. Sequencing used PBMCs. The receptors derive from a man aged 35-49 years in good health and CMV-seronegative.

This clone is a singleton in its sample. This chain links TRBV2 with TRBJ2-1; 9 nucleotides align to TRBD2. V was clipped by 5 bases and J by 2 bases; unmatched bases: 4. The length of the CDR3 is 15 residues. Germline V CDR1 and CDR2: SNHLY, FYNNEI. In DNA form, the CDR3 reads TGTGCCAGCAGTAAGAGCGGGGGGCCCTACAATGAGCAGTTCTTC. Protein product: CASSKSGGPYNEQFF. The full variable domain, in which reference TRBV2 and TRBJ2-1 provide the parts outside the CDR3, is EPEVTQTPSHQVTQMGQEVILRCVPISNHLYFYWYRQILGQKVEFLVSFYNNEISEKSEIFDDQFSVERPDGSNFTLKIRSTKLEDSAMYFCASSKSGGPYNEQFFGPGTRLTVL.

The V gene is TRBV9, the J gene TRBJ2-2, with D unresolved. This CDR3 contains 14 residues. Germline-derived CDR1 and CDR2 are SGDLS and YYNGEE. V was cut by 4 bases and J by 5 bases, with 12 bases left in between. The CDR3 DNA reads as TGTGCCAGCAGCTTTCGTCCTCGGACCGGGGAGCTGTTTTTT. This sequence encodes CASSFRPRTGELFF.

This chain uses TRBV9 with TRBJ2-3, with 14 bases aligning to TRBD2. Germline assignment: CDR1 SGDLS and CDR2 YYNGEE. The V and J ends lost 4 bases and 0 bases, in that order; junction bases with no gene match: 13. This CDR3 has 20 amino acids. DNA for the CDR3: TGTGCCAGCAGCCCTCCGACTAGCGGGGGGGTAAAACCTAGCACAGATACGCAGTATTTT. It translates to CASSPPTSGGVKPSTDTQYF.

Here the CDR3 DNA reads TGTGCCAGCAGCTTGGGCGGACTAGCGGAATTCGTGATCTCCGGGGAGCTGTTTTTT. Protein product: CASSLGGLAEFVISGELFF. The V gene is TRBV5-5, the J gene TRBJ2-2; 10 nucleotides align to TRBD2. V was pared by 0 bases and J by 6 bases, with 14 bases of the junction left unmatched. The CDR3 contains 19 residues. CDR1 and CDR2 from the germline V gene are SGHKS and YYEKEE (reference sequence).

There are a few counts of this clone. This chain connects TRBV13 to TRBJ2-7, with 8 bases fitting TRBD2. This CDR3 contains 18 residues. Germline lookup yields CDR1 PRHDT and CDR2 FYEKMQ (reference sequence). The trim removed 4 bases at V and 3 bases at J, leaving 17 bases unmatched. CDR3 region: CASSSRVAGLLGDYEQYF. In nucleotides, the CDR3 is TGTGCCAGCAGCTCCCGGGTAGCGGGACTCTTAGGGGACTACGAGCAGTACTTC. The entire variable domain, with the rest obtained from reference TRBV13 and TRBJ2-7, is as follows: AAGVIQSPRHLIKEKRETATLKCYPIPRHDTVYWYQQGPGQDPQFLISFYEKMQSDKGSIPDRFSAQQFSDYHSELNMSSLELGDSALYFCASSSRVAGLLGDYEQYFGPGTRLTVT.

This rearrangement joins TRBV5-1 to TRBJ2-5; 8 bases match TRBD2. The CDR3 extends over 15 amino acids. J was trimmed by 3 bases and V by 2 bases; bases with no gene match: 6. Germline V gives CDR1 SGHRS, CDR2 YFSETQ. CDR3 coding DNA: TGCGCCAGCAGCTTCAGGGCGGGAGGTAAAGAGACCCAGTACTTC. It encodes CASSFRAGGKETQYF.

This CDR3 is CASSQLFRQSGEKLFF. For the CDR3, the DNA is TGTGCCAGCTCCCAGCTCTTCAGGCAGAGCGGTGAAAAACTGTTTTTT. The chain recombines TRBV18 with TRBJ1-4; D call uncertain. The germline gives CDR1 KGHSH, CDR2 LQKENI. Between the trimmed V and J ends, which lost 6 bases and 7 bases, there was a span of 21 bases. This CDR3 comprises 16 residues.

The CDR3 bases are TGTGCCAGTAGTGCGGCCAGCAATCAGCCCCAGCATTTT. Translated, it gives CASSAASNQPQHF. The genes are TRBV19 and TRBJ1-5; D remains ambiguous. CDR1 is LNHDA and CDR2 is SQIVND in the germline V gene (reference sequence). This CDR3 region has 13 residues. Deletions cut 5 bases from V and 1 base from J, with 6 bases between.

The chain uses TRBV19 and TRBJ2-1; 7 positions match TRBD2. V lost 6 bases, J lost 0 bases, and 5 bases stayed unmatched. The CDR3 runs to 15 residues. CDR1 is LNHDA, CDR2 SQIVND, per germline (reference sequence). The CDR3 is CASRPGGFSYNEQFF. As DNA, the CDR3 is TGTGCCAGTAGGCCGGGGGGTTTCTCCTACAATGAGCAGTTCTTC.

The chain is built from TRBV4-3 and TRBJ1-3; tentative D call: TRBD1 (6 bases). Per germline, CDR1 LGHNA and CDR2 YSLEER. This CDR3 contains 16 residues. With 0 bases removed from V and 0 bases from J, the gap between germline ends came to 9 bases. As DNA, the CDR3 is TGCGCCAGCAGCCAAGATAGCAGGGGCTCTGGAAACACCATATATTTT. Amino acids: CASSQDSRGSGNTIYF.